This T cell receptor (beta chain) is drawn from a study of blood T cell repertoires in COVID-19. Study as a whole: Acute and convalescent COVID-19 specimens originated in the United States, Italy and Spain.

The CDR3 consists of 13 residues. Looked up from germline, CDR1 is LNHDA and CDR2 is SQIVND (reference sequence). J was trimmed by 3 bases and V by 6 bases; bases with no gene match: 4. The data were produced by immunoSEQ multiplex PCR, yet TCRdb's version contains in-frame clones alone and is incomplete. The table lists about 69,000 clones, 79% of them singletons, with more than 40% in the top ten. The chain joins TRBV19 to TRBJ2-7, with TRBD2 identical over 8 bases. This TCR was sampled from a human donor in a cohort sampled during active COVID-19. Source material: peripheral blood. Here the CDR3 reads CASRRGLGYEQYF. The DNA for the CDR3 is TGTGCCAGTAGGCGGGGACTAGGCTACGAGCAGTACTTC.